This entry lists 29 T cell receptor beta chains sequenced from one sample in a study of blood T cell repertoires in COVID-19. Assay used: immunoSEQ multiplex PCR; TCRdb lists only in-frame clones, some missing. The sample has roughly 260,000 clones; about nine tenths are singletons. Specimen: PBMCs or T cells enriched from blood (not recorded which). These TCRs come from a woman aged 25 to 39 with acute COVID-19.

The chain couples TRBV7-9 to TRBJ2-3, with TRBD2 matching over 10 bases. V trimming: 1 base; J trimming: 4 bases; junction bases outside the gene matches: 8. CDR1 is SEHNR, CDR2 FQNEAQ, per germline (reference sequence). The CDR3 spans 17 residues. CDR3 protein: CASSLGSLAGASDTQYF. The CDR3 region has the DNA TGTGCCAGCAGCTTAGGATCTCTAGCGGGGGCGTCAGATACGCAGTATTTT.

This clone was counted a single time. CDR3 coding DNA: TGTGCCAGCAGGAGAGAGAATGAGCAGTTCTTC. It codes for CASRRENEQFF. The chain uses TRBV6-5 and TRBJ2-1, with D uncertain. Germline values: CDR1 MNHEY, CDR2 SVGAGI. The germline V and J ends were trimmed by 6 bases and 7 bases, with 7 bases remaining between them. The CDR3 covers 11 residues.

This chain uses TRBV28 with TRBJ2-4, with a possible D match to TRBD2 (6 bases). V was shortened by 4 bases and J by 9 bases, with 22 bases between the two germline ends. Germline lookup yields CDR1 MDHEN and CDR2 SYDVKM. There are 16 residues in the CDR3. The CDR3 protein is CASSSSGAGGSGIQYF. The CDR3 nucleotides read TGTGCCAGCAGTTCGTCGGGCGCTGGAGGGTCTGGCATTCAGTACTTC. The complete variable domain, with remaining parts taken from reference TRBV28 and TRBJ2-4, reads DVKVTQSSRYLVKRTGEKVFLECVQDMDHENMFWYRQDPGLGLRLIYFSYDVKMKEKGDIPEGYSVSREKKERFSLILESASTNQTSMYLCASSSSGAGGSGIQYFGAGTRLSVL.

The rearrangement links TRBV18 to TRBJ2-5; the match to TRBD1 covers 9 bases. With V trimmed by 3 bases and J by 7 bases, 6 bases remained unmatched. Looked up from germline, CDR1 is KGHSH and CDR2 is LQKENI. The CDR3 loop spans 14 amino acids. The CDR3 here is CASSPGQGGWTQYF. For the CDR3, the DNA is TGTGCCAGCTCACCGGGACAGGGCGGCTGGACCCAGTACTTC.

The chain carries TRBV14 and TRBJ2-7; weak D call: TRBD1 (5 bases). Germline V gene data show CDR1 as SGHDN and CDR2 as FVKESK. The CDR3 is 15 amino acids. V gave up 4 bases and J gave up 2 bases, with 15 bases separating them. The CDR3 region has the DNA TGTGCCAGCAGCCGATATCCGACAGAGCCCTACGAGCAGTACTTC. Its translation is CASSRYPTEPYEQYF.

This sequence joins TRBV5-1 and TRBJ1-4; 7 bases line up with TRBD1. Germline CDR1 SGHRS, CDR2 YFSETQ. V dropped 0 bases and J dropped 0; count of bases not matched to a gene: 17. This CDR3 spans 21 amino acids. In DNA form, the CDR3 reads TGCGCCAGCAGCTTGGTATTCGGCTCCCACAGGGGCAATGCAACTAATGAAAAACTGTTTTTT. It codes for CASSLVFGSHRGNATNEKLFF.

The chain employs TRBV11-2 and TRBJ2-1, with no clear D. V was cut by 5 bases and J by 10 bases, with 9 bases left in between. CDR1 is SGHAT and CDR2 is FQNNGV in the germline V gene. The CDR3 loop spans 11 amino acids. CDR3 in DNA: TGTGCCAGCAGCCTGCCGCGAGAGCAGTTCTTC. Translating gives CASSLPREQFF.

The chain carries TRBV28 and TRBJ1-5, with D unclear. The CDR3 consists of 16 residues. With 3 bases removed from V and 1 base from J, the gap between germline ends came to 13 bases. CDR1 is MDHEN and CDR2 is SYDVKM in the germline V gene. The CDR3: CASSFLMRASNQPQHF. For the CDR3, the DNA is TGTGCCAGCAGTTTCCTCATGCGGGCAAGCAATCAGCCCCAGCATTTT.

This chain links TRBV19 with TRBJ1-1, with no clear D. Germline V gene sequence: CDR1 LNHDA, CDR2 SQIVND (reference sequence). The CDR3 has 14 residues. The V and J ends lost 2 bases and 4 bases respectively, with 11 bases between them. Here the CDR3 DNA reads TGTGCCAGTAGTATACGCGGCGCGGGCACTGAAGCTTTCTTT. Encoded protein: CASSIRGAGTEAFF.

The table lists this clone with a few counts. Additional DNA sequences in this sample encode the identical CDR3. The rearrangement joins TRBV7-8 to TRBJ2-7, with 7 positions matching TRBD1. The CDR3 has 14 residues. V lost 5 bases, J lost 1 base, and 5 bases stayed unmatched. Looked up from germline, CDR1 is SGHVS and CDR2 is FQNEAQ. The CDR3 region is CASSPRDSSYEQYF. CDR3 nucleotide sequence: TGTGCCAGCAGCCCCCGGGACAGTTCCTACGAGCAGTACTTC. The full variable domain, rest sourced from reference TRBV7-8 and TRBJ2-7, is GAGVSQSPRYKVAKRGQDVALRCDPISGHVSLFWYQQALGQGPEFLTYFQNEAQLDKSGLPSDRFFAERPEGSVSTLKIQRTQQEDSAVYLCASSPRDSSYEQYFGPGTRLTVT.

The J gene is TRBJ2-3, the V gene TRBV5-1; 10 nucleotides line up with TRBD2. The CDR3 contains 14 residues. Germline CDR1 SGHRS, CDR2 YFSETQ. V dropped 5 bases and J dropped 2; count of bases not matched to a gene: 2. The CDR3 sequence: CASRTSGVTDTQYF. The CDR3, as DNA: TGCGCCAGCAGAACTAGCGGGGTCACAGATACGCAGTATTTT. Full variable domain (missing parts from reference TRBV5-1 and TRBJ2-3): KAGVTQTPRYLIKTRGQQVTLSCSPISGHRSVSWYQQTPGQGLQFLFEYFSETQRNKGNFPGRFSGRQFSNSRSEMNVSTLELGDSALYLCASRTSGVTDTQYFGPGTRLTVL.

V and J are TRBV30 and TRBJ1-1; no clear D. V was shortened by 3 bases and J by 1 base, with 3 bases between the two germline ends. CDR1 GTSNPN and CDR2 SVGIG come from the germline V gene (reference sequence). The CDR3 consists of 11 residues. The chain's CDR3 is CAWSKNTEAFF. The DNA for the CDR3 is TGTGCCTGGAGCAAGAACACTGAAGCTTTCTTT.

V gene TRBV15 combines with J gene TRBJ2-4; 7 bases match TRBD2. In germline, CDR1 is LNHNV, CDR2 YYDKDF (reference sequence). The CDR3 is made up of 12 amino acids. Trimming at V came to 3 bases and at J to 8 bases, leaving 1 base not matched to a gene. CDR3 sequence: CATSRGGYIQYF. DNA of the CDR3: TGTGCCACCAGCAGGGGGGGGTACATTCAGTACTTC.

A single count supports this clone. V and J are TRBV27 and TRBJ1-2, with TRBD1 matching over 8 bases. V was clipped by 5 bases and J by 8 bases; unmatched bases: 10. The CDR3 contains 14 residues. From germline, CDR1 is MNHEY and CDR2 SMNVEV (reference sequence). CDR3 loop: CASSTGGNGGGYTF. The CDR3 region has the DNA TGTGCCAGCAGTACAGGGGGAAATGGGGGAGGCTACACCTTC.

This clone was seen once. The genes are TRBV19 and TRBJ1-6, with TRBD1 matching over 10 bases. Germline trimming cut 4 bases from V and 13 bases from J; bases unmatched to any gene: 7. The length of the CDR3 is 14 residues. The germline CDR1 and CDR2 sequences are LNHDA and SQIVND (reference sequence). The CDR3 region is CASSRTGGGGPLHF. In DNA, the CDR3 is TGTGCCAGTAGTAGGACAGGGGGAGGAGGCCCCCTCCACTTT.

This clone occurred once. The chain employs TRBV3-1 (or the pseudogene TRBV3-2) and TRBJ2-1, with TRBD2 identical over 8 bases. With V trimmed by 1 base and J by 6 bases, 5 bases remained unmatched. Germline values: CDR1 LGHDT, CDR2 YNNKEL (reference sequence). The CDR3 consists of 15 residues. The CDR3 DNA is TGTGCCAGCAGCCAAGCGGCGACTAGCGTCAATGAGCAGTTCTTC. It codes for CASSQAATSVNEQFF.

The chain employs TRBV27 and TRBJ1-1; tentatively, D is TRBD1 (6 bases). This CDR3 region has 15 residues. Germline-derived CDR1 and CDR2 are MNHEY and SMNVEV (reference sequence). The germline V and J ends were trimmed by 3 bases and 9 bases, with 20 bases remaining between them. CDR3 region: CASSFEGVRGRKAFF. CDR3 sequence (DNA): TGTGCCAGCAGTTTCGAGGGGGTGAGAGGCAGAAAAGCTTTCTTT.

The chain employs TRBV27 and TRBJ2-7; 7 bases line up with TRBD2. The germline V gene has CDR1 MNHEY and CDR2 SMNVEV (reference sequence). V shed 2 bases and J 4 bases; nucleotides not matched to a gene: 8. The CDR3 is made up of 15 amino acids. The CDR3 is CASSLRGVPPYEQYF. The CDR3 DNA reads as TGTGCCAGCAGTTTACGGGGGGTTCCGCCTTACGAGCAGTACTTC.

This rearrangement joins TRBV19 to TRBJ2-7, with 8 bases fitting TRBD1. Germline V lookup: CDR1 LNHDA, CDR2 SQIVND (reference sequence). The CDR3 totals 14 residues. V shed 4 bases and J 1 base; nucleotides not matched to a gene: 3. CDR3 coding DNA: TGTGCCAGTAGTACCCGGACAGGGTCCTACGAGCAGTACTTC. The encoded protein is CASSTRTGSYEQYF.

This clone was counted between two and nine times. The J gene is TRBJ2-2, the V gene TRBV7-9; 8 nucleotides match TRBD1. The ends lost 5 bases at V and 2 bases at J; junction bases unmatched: 7. Germline V CDR1 and CDR2: SEHNR, FQNEAQ (reference sequence). The CDR3 contains 16 residues. CDR3 in amino acids: CASSPPTGENTGELFF. The CDR3 DNA reads TGTGCCAGCAGCCCTCCGACAGGGGAAAACACCGGGGAGCTGTTTTTT.

The chain links TRBV28 to TRBJ1-4; no reliable D call. The CDR3 is 17 residues long. CDR1 MDHEN and CDR2 SYDVKM come from the germline V gene. The ends were cut back, 3 bases at V and 8 bases at J, with 22 bases in the middle. The CDR3 DNA is TGTGCCAGCAGTTTCCCCACTCCTCCGACGGGGAGCGAAAAACTGTTTTTT. It encodes CASSFPTPPTGSEKLFF.

This chain uses TRBV3-1 (or the pseudogene TRBV3-2) with TRBJ2-7; the D is unclear. Trimming left V 1 base short and J 3 bases short, with 10 bases between. The CDR3 has 14 amino acids. Germline V CDR1 and CDR2: LGHDT, YNNKEL (reference sequence). The CDR3 DNA reads as TGTGCCAGCAGCCAAGTTGACACCGACTACGAGCAGTACTTC. Protein: CASSQVDTDYEQYF.

This chain connects TRBV28 to TRBJ2-1, with 9 nucleotides matching TRBD2. The CDR3 has 16 amino acids. The germline CDR1 and CDR2 sequences are MDHEN and SYDVKM. V lost 1 base to trimming and J lost 9 bases; unmatched junction nucleotides: 10. The chain's CDR3 is CASSLFIGGRAGEQFF. CDR3 sequence (DNA): TGTGCCAGCAGTTTATTCATAGGCGGGAGGGCCGGTGAGCAGTTCTTC.

CDR3 region: CASSTWTSGSSYNEQFF. CDR3 nucleotides: TGTGCCAGCAGCACGTGGACTAGCGGGAGTTCCTACAATGAGCAGTTCTTC. The gene calls are TRBV28 and TRBJ2-1; the match to TRBD2 covers 13 bases. The germline CDR1 and CDR2 sequences are MDHEN and SYDVKM. The CDR3 loop spans 17 amino acids. The ends lost 6 bases at V and 1 base at J; junction bases unmatched: 6.

The genes are TRBV5-8 and TRBJ2-2; 8 bases match TRBD1. J was trimmed by 4 bases and V by 2 bases; bases with no gene match: 7. The CDR3 loop spans 16 amino acids. The germline V gene encodes CDR1 SGHTS and CDR2 YDEGEE. The chain's CDR3 is CASSLSPDRATGELFF. In DNA, the CDR3 is TGTGCCAGCAGCTTAAGCCCGGACAGGGCCACCGGGGAGCTGTTTTTT.

This clone has a handful of counts. The chain is built from TRBV4-1 and TRBJ1-4; D might be TRBD1 (6 bases). Deletions cut 4 bases from V and 3 bases from J, with 12 bases between. The CDR3 loop spans 15 amino acids. Germline CDR1 is MGHRA and CDR2 is YSYEKL. The CDR3 reads CASSRPRQANEKLFF. In DNA form, the CDR3 reads TGCGCCAGCAGCCGCCCCCGACAGGCTAATGAAAAACTGTTTTTT.

The V and J genes are TRBV7-9 and TRBJ2-7; 8 bases agree with TRBD1. V was clipped by 1 base and J by 6 bases; unmatched bases: 8. Germline V gives CDR1 SEHNR, CDR2 FQNEAQ (reference sequence). This CDR3 region has 15 residues. CDR3 DNA sequence: TGTGCCAGCAGCTTAGGGCAGGGGGCCATTAGCGAGCAGTACTTC. This translates into CASSLGQGAISEQYF. Combining the CDR3 with reference TRBV7-9 and TRBJ2-7 gives the whole variable domain DTGVSQNPRHKITKRGQNVTFRCDPISEHNRLYWYRQTLGQGPEFLTYFQNEAQLEKSRLLSDRFSAERPKGSFSTLEIQRTEQGDSAMYLCASSLGQGAISEQYFGPGTRLTVT.

This rearrangement joins TRBV16 to TRBJ1-5, with 8 nucleotides matching TRBD1. The CDR3 totals 18 residues. Per germline, CDR1 KGHSY and CDR2 FQNENV. The V gene end was trimmed by 0 bases and the J gene end by 0 bases; junction bases not matched to a gene: 7. The CDR3 DNA follows: TGTGCCAGCAGCCAATCGGGACAGGAGATATATAGCAATCAGCCCCAGCATTTT. It yields the protein CASSQSGQEIYSNQPQHF.

V is TRBV2 and J is TRBJ2-1, with TRBD1 matching over 9 bases. Trimming took 7 bases from V and 5 from J; bases not matched to a gene: 9. The CDR3 has 15 amino acids. Germline loops: CDR1 SNHLY, CDR2 FYNNEI. The CDR3 protein is CASTSGTGLNNEQFF. CDR3 DNA: TGTGCCAGCACCTCCGGGACAGGGCTAAACAATGAGCAGTTCTTC.